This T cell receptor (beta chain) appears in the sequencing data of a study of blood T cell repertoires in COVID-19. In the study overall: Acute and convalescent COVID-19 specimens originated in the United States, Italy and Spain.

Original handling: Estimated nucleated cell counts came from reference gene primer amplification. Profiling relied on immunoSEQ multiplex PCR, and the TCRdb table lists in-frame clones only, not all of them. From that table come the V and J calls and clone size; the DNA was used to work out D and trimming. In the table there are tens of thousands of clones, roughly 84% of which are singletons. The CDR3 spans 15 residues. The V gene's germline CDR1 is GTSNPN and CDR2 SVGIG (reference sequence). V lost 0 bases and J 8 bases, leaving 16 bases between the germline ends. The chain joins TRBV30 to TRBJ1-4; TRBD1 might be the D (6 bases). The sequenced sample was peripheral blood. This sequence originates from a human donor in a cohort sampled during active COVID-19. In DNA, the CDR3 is TGTGCCTGGAGTGTACTACAGGGTAATAAGGAAAAACTGTTTTTT. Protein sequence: CAWSVLQGNKEKLFF.